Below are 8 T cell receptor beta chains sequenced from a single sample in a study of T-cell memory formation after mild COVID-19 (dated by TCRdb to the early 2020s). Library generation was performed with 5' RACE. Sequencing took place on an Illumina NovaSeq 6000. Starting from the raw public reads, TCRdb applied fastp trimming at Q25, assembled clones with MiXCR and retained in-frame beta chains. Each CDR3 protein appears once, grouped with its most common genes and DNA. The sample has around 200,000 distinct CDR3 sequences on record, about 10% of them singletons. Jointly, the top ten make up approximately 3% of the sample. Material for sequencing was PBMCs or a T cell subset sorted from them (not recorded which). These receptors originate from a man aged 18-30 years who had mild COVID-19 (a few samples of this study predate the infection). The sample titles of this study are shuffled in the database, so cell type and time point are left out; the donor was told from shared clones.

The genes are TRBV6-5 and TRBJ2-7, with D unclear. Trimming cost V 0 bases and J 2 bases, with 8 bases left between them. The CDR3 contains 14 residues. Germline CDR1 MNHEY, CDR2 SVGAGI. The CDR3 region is CASSYSTKTYEQYF. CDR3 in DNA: TGTGCCAGCAGTTACTCGACGAAAACCTACGAGCAGTACTTC.

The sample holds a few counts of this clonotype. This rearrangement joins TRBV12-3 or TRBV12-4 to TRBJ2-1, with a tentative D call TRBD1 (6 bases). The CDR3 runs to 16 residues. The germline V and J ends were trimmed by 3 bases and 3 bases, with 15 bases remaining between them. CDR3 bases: TGTGCCAGCAGTTTGGTACAGGGACGACTCTACAATGAGCAGTTCTTC. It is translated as CASSLVQGRLYNEQFF.

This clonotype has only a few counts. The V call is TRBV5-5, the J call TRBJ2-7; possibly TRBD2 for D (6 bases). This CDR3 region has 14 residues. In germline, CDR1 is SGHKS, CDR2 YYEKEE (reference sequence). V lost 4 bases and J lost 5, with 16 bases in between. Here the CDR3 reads CASSGRQGTHEQYV. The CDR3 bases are TGTGCCAGCAGCGGGAGGCAGGGCACCCACGAGCAGTACGTC.

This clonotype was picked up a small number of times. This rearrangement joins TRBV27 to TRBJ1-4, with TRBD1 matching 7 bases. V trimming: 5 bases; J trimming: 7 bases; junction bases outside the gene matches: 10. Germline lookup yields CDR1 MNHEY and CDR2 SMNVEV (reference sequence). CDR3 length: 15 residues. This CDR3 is CASSPDRDPSEKLFF. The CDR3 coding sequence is TGTGCCAGCAGTCCCGACAGGGATCCTTCTGAAAAACTGTTTTTT. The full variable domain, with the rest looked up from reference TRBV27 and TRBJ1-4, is EAQVTQNPRYLITVTGKKLTVTCSQNMNHEYMSWYRQDPGLGLRQIYYSMNVEVTDKGDVPEGYKVSRKEKRNFPLILESPSPNQTSLYFCASSPDRDPSEKLFFGSGTQLSVL.

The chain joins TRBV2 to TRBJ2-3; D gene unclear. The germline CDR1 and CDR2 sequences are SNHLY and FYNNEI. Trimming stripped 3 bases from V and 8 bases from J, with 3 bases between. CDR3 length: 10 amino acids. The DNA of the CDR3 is TGTGCCAGCAGTGAGGGTACGCAGTATTTT. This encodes CASSEGTQYF.

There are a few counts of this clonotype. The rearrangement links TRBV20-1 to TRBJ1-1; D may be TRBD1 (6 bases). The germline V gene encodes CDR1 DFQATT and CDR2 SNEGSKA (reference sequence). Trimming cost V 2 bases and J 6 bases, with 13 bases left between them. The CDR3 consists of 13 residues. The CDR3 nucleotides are TGCAGTGCTAGACCTCGACAGGAGTCTGAAGCTTTCTTT. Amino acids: CSARPRQESEAFF.

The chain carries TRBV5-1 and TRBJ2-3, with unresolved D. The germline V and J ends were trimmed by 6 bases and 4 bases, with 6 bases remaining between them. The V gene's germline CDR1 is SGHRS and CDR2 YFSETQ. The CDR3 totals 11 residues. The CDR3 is CASNLPDTQYF. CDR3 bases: TGCGCCAGCAACCTTCCAGATACGCAGTATTTT. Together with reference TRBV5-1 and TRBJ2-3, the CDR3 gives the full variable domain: KAGVTQTPRYLIKTRGQQVTLSCSPISGHRSVSWYQQTPGQGLQFLFEYFSETQRNKGNFPGRFSGRQFSNSRSEMNVSTLELGDSALYLCASNLPDTQYFGPGTRLTVL.

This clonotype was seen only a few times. The CDR3 here is CASSLSPGFGELFF. The DNA for the CDR3 is TGTGCCAGCAGCTTAAGTCCGGGGTTCGGGGAGCTGTTTTTT. The genes are TRBV7-2 and TRBJ2-2; D perhaps matches TRBD2 (5 bases). V gave up 2 bases and J gave up 7 bases, with 11 bases separating them. Germline lookup yields CDR1 SGHTA and CDR2 FQGNSA. The CDR3 extends over 14 amino acids.